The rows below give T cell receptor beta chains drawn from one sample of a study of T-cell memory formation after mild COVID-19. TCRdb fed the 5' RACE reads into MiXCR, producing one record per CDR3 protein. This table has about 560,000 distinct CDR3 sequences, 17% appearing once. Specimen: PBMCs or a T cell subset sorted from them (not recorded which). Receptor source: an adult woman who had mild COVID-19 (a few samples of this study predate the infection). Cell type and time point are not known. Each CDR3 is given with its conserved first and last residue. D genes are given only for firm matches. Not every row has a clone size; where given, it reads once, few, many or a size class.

cdr3_nt: TGTGCCAGCAGTAAGGATCGGGGCCTTAACTATGGCTACACCTTC
cdr3_aa: CASSKDRGLNYGYTF
cdr3_length: 15
clone_size: few
v_call: TRBV6-6
d_call: -
j_call: TRBJ1-2

cdr3_nt: TGTGCCATCAGTAGACCGGGACAGGTGGGGAATGAGCAGTTCTTC
cdr3_aa: CAISRPGQVGNEQFF
cdr3_length: 15
clone_size: few
v_call: TRBV10-3
d_call: TRBD1
j_call: TRBJ2-1

cdr3_nt: TGTGCCAGCGAGGGTCATTACCAAGAGACCCAGTACTTC
cdr3_aa: CASEGHYQETQYF
cdr3_length: 13
clone_size: -
v_call: TRBV2
d_call: -
j_call: TRBJ2-5

cdr3_nt: TGTGCCAGCAGCTACTATAGCGGGAGCTCCTACAATGAGCAGTTCTTC
cdr3_aa: CASSYYSGSSYNEQFF
cdr3_length: 16
clone_size: -
v_call: TRBV7-9
d_call: TRBD2
j_call: TRBJ2-1

cdr3_nt: TGCAGCGTTGAAGATCCGGGCGCGGGCTACACCTTC
cdr3_aa: CSVEDPGAGYTF
cdr3_length: 12
clone_size: -
v_call: TRBV29-1
d_call: -
j_call: TRBJ1-2

cdr3_nt: TGTGCCAGCAGTTTAGTCGCGACTAGCGGCTCTAGCACAGATACGCAGTATTTT
cdr3_aa: CASSLVATSGSSTDTQYF
cdr3_length: 18
clone_size: few
v_call: TRBV12-3/TRBV12-4
d_call: TRBD2
j_call: TRBJ2-3

cdr3_nt: TGTGCCAGCAGCCAGGAGGGGCCATACAATGAGCAGTTCTTC
cdr3_aa: CASSQEGPYNEQFF
cdr3_length: 14
clone_size: -
v_call: TRBV4-2
d_call: -
j_call: TRBJ2-1

cdr3_nt: TGTGCCAGCAGTTACGGGCAGGGTCTATCCGGAAACACCATATATTTT
cdr3_aa: CASSYGQGLSGNTIYF
cdr3_length: 16
clone_size: -
v_call: TRBV6-6
d_call: -
j_call: TRBJ1-3

cdr3_nt: TGTGCCAGCAGTTTCGGAAGGGTGAGCACTGAAGCTTTCTTT
cdr3_aa: CASSFGRVSTEAFF
cdr3_length: 14
clone_size: few
v_call: TRBV12-3/TRBV12-4
d_call: -
j_call: TRBJ1-1

cdr3_nt: TGTGCCAGCAGTGAAATGTCGGTGGGGACAGGGGGAAATCAGCCCCAGCATTTT
cdr3_aa: CASSEMSVGTGGNQPQHF
cdr3_length: 18
clone_size: -
v_call: TRBV6-1
d_call: TRBD1
j_call: TRBJ1-5

cdr3_nt: TGTGCCAGCACGGACTCCCAGGGATCCGATACGCAGTATTTT
cdr3_aa: CASTDSQGSDTQYF
cdr3_length: 14
clone_size: -
v_call: TRBV6-5
d_call: -
j_call: TRBJ2-3

cdr3_nt: TGTGCCAGCAGCCCGCAGGGGGAGCGGGTAGATACGCAGTATTTT
cdr3_aa: CASSPQGERVDTQYF
cdr3_length: 15
clone_size: few
v_call: TRBV9
d_call: -
j_call: TRBJ2-3

cdr3_nt: TGCGCCAGCAGCCAAATACAGGGGGCTGGAGCTTTCTTT
cdr3_aa: CASSQIQGAGAFF
cdr3_length: 13
clone_size: few
v_call: TRBV4-1
d_call: TRBD1
j_call: TRBJ1-1

cdr3_nt: TGCAGTGCTAGGGGATGGGAGGCCCCTTACAATGAGCAGTTCTTC
cdr3_aa: CSARGWEAPYNEQFF
cdr3_length: 15
clone_size: -
v_call: TRBV20-1
d_call: -
j_call: TRBJ2-1

cdr3_nt: TGTGCCAGCAGTTCCGGACAGGGAAGTACTGAAGCTTTCTTT
cdr3_aa: CASSSGQGSTEAFF
cdr3_length: 14
clone_size: many
v_call: TRBV6-6
d_call: TRBD1
j_call: TRBJ1-1

cdr3_nt: TGTGCCAGCAGTGAAGAACCTCCGGGACAGGGGGTGGGCTATAATTCACCCCTCCACTTT
cdr3_aa: CASSEEPPGQGVGYNSPLHF
cdr3_length: 20
clone_size: -
v_call: TRBV2
d_call: TRBD1
j_call: TRBJ1-6

cdr3_nt: TGTGCCTGGAGTTTAGCGGGGGTCTACAATGAGCAGTTCTTC
cdr3_aa: CAWSLAGVYNEQFF
cdr3_length: 14
clone_size: -
v_call: TRBV30
d_call: TRBD2
j_call: TRBJ2-1

cdr3_nt: TGCGCCAGCAGCCAAGATCCATGGGGCTCCTACGAGCAGTACTTC
cdr3_aa: CASSQDPWGSYEQYF
cdr3_length: 15
clone_size: many
v_call: TRBV4-1
d_call: -
j_call: TRBJ2-7

cdr3_nt: TGTGCCAGCAGCGCATGGACAGGAATGAACACTGAAGCTTTCTTT
cdr3_aa: CASSAWTGMNTEAFF
cdr3_length: 15
clone_size: -
v_call: TRBV7-6
d_call: TRBD1
j_call: TRBJ1-1

cdr3_nt: TGTGCCAGCAGCCCCCGACTCCTCCAAGAGACCCAGTACTTC
cdr3_aa: CASSPRLLQETQYF
cdr3_length: 14
clone_size: few
v_call: TRBV7-6
d_call: -
j_call: TRBJ2-5

cdr3_nt: TGTGCCACCAGTGATCTAGGGACTGGTATGAATGAGCAGTTCTTC
cdr3_aa: CATSDLGTGMNEQFF
cdr3_length: 15
clone_size: -
v_call: TRBV24-1
d_call: -
j_call: TRBJ2-1

cdr3_nt: TGTGCCAGCAGCAAAATCGGACTAGCGGGGGAAACCTACAATGAGCAGTTCTTC
cdr3_aa: CASSKIGLAGETYNEQFF
cdr3_length: 18
clone_size: -
v_call: TRBV7-9
d_call: TRBD2
j_call: TRBJ2-1

cdr3_nt: TGTGCCAGCAGAGAGGTCACCGGGGAGCTGTTTTTT
cdr3_aa: CASREVTGELFF
cdr3_length: 12
clone_size: few
v_call: TRBV12-3/TRBV12-4
d_call: -
j_call: TRBJ2-2

cdr3_nt: TGTGCCATAGGGGAGCGATCCGGAGAGCAGTTCTTC
cdr3_aa: CAIGERSGEQFF
cdr3_length: 12
clone_size: -
v_call: TRBV12-3/TRBV12-4
d_call: -
j_call: TRBJ2-1

cdr3_nt: TGTGCCAGCAGCTACCCGGGGGGAATTGGCACTGAAGCTTTCTTT
cdr3_aa: CASSYPGGIGTEAFF
cdr3_length: 15
clone_size: few
v_call: TRBV5-6
d_call: -
j_call: TRBJ1-1